A single sample is the source of the 31 T cell receptor beta chains below, sequenced in a study of T cell repertoires in cytomegalovirus infection. TCRdb independently ran MiXCR on the reads; one entry per CDR3 protein. In the table there are hundreds of thousands of distinct CDR3 sequences, approximately 32% of which are singletons. These receptors are not linked to any known antigen. This material consisted of cultured CD8+ T cells from PBMCs, taken from culture after CMV antigen stimulation. All receptors come from a human donor in good health (CMV status not recorded). Some clones in this sample may be carry-over from other donors' samples.

The chain recombines TRBV2 with TRBJ2-1, with a weak D call TRBD2 (6 bases). Germline V gene lookup returns CDR1 SNHLY and CDR2 FYNNEI. The CDR3 is 15 amino acids. Trimming removed 6 bases at V and 5 bases at J, with 17 bases between. The CDR3 is CASREWRATNNEQFF. DNA for the CDR3: TGTGCCAGCAGGGAATGGAGGGCCACTAACAATGAGCAGTTCTTC.

This clonotype turned up a few times. CDR3 DNA sequence: TGTGCCAGCACCAGAAGCGGGATGCTGCAAGAGACCCAGTACTTC. Translation gives CASTRSGMLQETQYF. The chain has TRBV7-6 and TRBJ2-5; 7 bases match TRBD2. This CDR3 comprises 15 residues. Germline CDR1 is SGHVS and CDR2 is FNYEAQ. V trimming: 7 bases; J trimming: 2 bases; junction bases outside the gene matches: 10.

This chain links TRBV7-9 with TRBJ2-1; no firm D call. Germline V gene data show CDR1 as SEHNR and CDR2 as FQNEAQ (reference sequence). V lost 4 bases and J lost 8, with 18 bases in between. The CDR3 loop spans 15 amino acids. The CDR3, as DNA: TGTGCCAGCAGCTCAACGACGGGTGGTAAGGATGAGCAGTTCTTC. Residues: CASSSTTGGKDEQFF.

This chain joins TRBV5-8 and TRBJ1-2; no reliable D call. V lost 4 bases and J 0 bases, leaving 13 bases between the germline ends. The CDR3 contains 15 residues. Germline CDR1 reads SGHTS; CDR2 reads YDEGEE. The CDR3 nucleotides read TGTGCCAGCAGCCTCCGGAGGGTAGCTAACTATGGCTACACCTTC. It is translated as CASSLRRVANYGYTF.

This chain connects TRBV6-6 to TRBJ1-1, with D unclear. The CDR3 has 11 amino acids. V was shortened by 8 bases and J by 5 bases, with 9 bases between the two germline ends. CDR1 MNHNY and CDR2 SVGAGI come from the germline V gene (reference sequence). The CDR3 reads CASHTWTEAFF. As DNA, the CDR3 is TGTGCCAGCCATACGTGGACTGAAGCTTTCTTT.

The CDR3 is CASSASGGADTQYF. CDR3 nucleotides: TGTGCCAGCAGCGCCAGCGGGGGGGCAGATACGCAGTATTTT. The V gene is TRBV7-6, the J gene TRBJ2-3; 10 bases fit TRBD2. Looked up from germline, CDR1 is SGHVS and CDR2 is FNYEAQ. This CDR3 is built from 14 residues. J lost 4 bases, V lost 5 bases, and 3 bases had no gene match.

The CDR3, as DNA: TGTGCCAGCAGGGGGGACAGGGGGATTAACAATGAGCAGTTCTTC. It is translated as CASRGDRGINNEQFF. The chain links TRBV2 to TRBJ2-1; 11 nucleotides match TRBD1. Germline V gene sequence: CDR1 SNHLY, CDR2 FYNNEI. The CDR3 runs to 15 residues. J gave up 5 bases and V 6 bases, and 6 bases lay outside the gene matches.

This clonotype was recorded many times. J is TRBJ1-2 and V is TRBV7-2, with D perhaps matching TRBD1 (6 bases). CDR3 length: 14 amino acids. Germline V lookup: CDR1 SGHTA, CDR2 FQGNSA. The V end was cut by 5 bases, the J end by 1 base, with 11 bases between. The chain's CDR3 is CASSNRTVNYGYTF. The CDR3 DNA is TGTGCCAGCAGCAACAGGACAGTTAACTATGGCTACACCTTC.

There are a few counts of this clonotype. The CDR3 DNA is TGCGCCAGCAGCCAAGATCGGGTAACAACGGGACAGGGCAATCAGCCCCAGCATTTT. Translation gives CASSQDRVTTGQGNQPQHF. The chain links TRBV4-1 to TRBJ1-5, with TRBD1 matching 8 bases. This CDR3 has 19 residues. Germline assignment: CDR1 MGHRA and CDR2 YSYEKL. With 0 bases clipped from V and 2 bases from J, the junction kept 12 bases outside the gene matches.

CDR3 nucleotide sequence: TGTGCCAGTAGTATCGGTACTTCTAGAAGGGGTGAGCAGTTCTTC. Residues: CASSIGTSRRGEQFF. The chain combines TRBV19 with TRBJ2-1; possible D gene TRBD1, 5 bases. V lost 3 bases to trimming and J lost 9 bases, with 18 bases between them. Germline assignment: CDR1 LNHDA and CDR2 SQIVND (reference sequence). CDR3 length: 15 amino acids. Full variable domain (missing parts from reference TRBV19 and TRBJ2-1): DGGITQSPKYLFRKEGQNVTLSCEQNLNHDAMYWYRQDPGQGLRLIYYSQIVNDFQKGDIAEGYSVSREKKESFPLTVTSAQKNPTAFYLCASSIGTSRRGEQFFGPGTRLTVL.

In its sample, this clonotype was seen a few times. The V gene is TRBV19, the J gene TRBJ1-5, with TRBD1 matching 9 bases. Trimming at V came to 3 bases and at J to 9 bases, leaving 12 bases not matched to a gene. Germline V gene data show CDR1 as LNHDA and CDR2 as SQIVND (reference sequence). This CDR3 is 16 amino acids long. The CDR3 is CASSIETGGPLGPQHF. CDR3 nucleotides: TGTGCCAGTAGTATCGAGACAGGGGGACCCCTTGGGCCCCAGCATTTT. The variable domain in full, with the rest retrieved from reference TRBV19 and TRBJ1-5, is DGGITQSPKYLFRKEGQNVTLSCEQNLNHDAMYWYRQDPGQGLRLIYYSQIVNDFQKGDIAEGYSVSREKKESFPLTVTSAQKNPTAFYLCASSIETGGPLGPQHFGDGTRLSIL.

In regard to this clonotype: A read error may be the cause here, since a much bigger clone is one base away. The chain combines TRBV7-3 with TRBJ1-5; no clear D gene. Germline CDR1 and CDR2: SGHTA and FQGTGA. This CDR3 has 14 amino acids. The CDR3: CANSGSSGNQPQHF. DNA for the CDR3: TGTGCCAACAGCGGATCATCGGGAAATCAGCCCCAGCATTTT.

The chain joins TRBV19 to TRBJ1-5, with 8 bases identical to TRBD1. Germline V gene sequence: CDR1 LNHDA, CDR2 SQIVND (reference sequence). V lost 0 bases and J lost 0; bases outside the gene matches: 7. The CDR3 is made up of 18 amino acids. The CDR3 DNA sequence: TGTGCCAGTAGTATAGATCTGCGGACAGGGAATAGCAATCAGCCCCAGCATTTT. As protein: CASSIDLRTGNSNQPQHF.

Only a few counts were recorded for this clonotype. The chain joins TRBV13 to TRBJ1-1; no clear D. CDR1 is PRHDT, CDR2 FYEKMQ, per germline (reference sequence). Trimming removed 5 bases from V and 0 bases from J, with 13 bases in between. This CDR3 region has 15 residues. This CDR3 reads CASSPWRRMNTEAFF. CDR3 sequence (DNA): TGTGCCAGCAGCCCGTGGCGCAGGATGAACACTGAAGCTTTCTTT.

This clonotype was seen at least ten times. The J gene is TRBJ1-2, the V gene TRBV7-9; D is perhaps TRBD1 (6 bases). V lost 3 bases and J 4 bases, leaving 15 bases between the germline ends. The CDR3 loop spans 15 amino acids. Germline loops: CDR1 SEHNR, CDR2 FQNEAQ (reference sequence). In nucleotides, the CDR3 is TGTGCCAGCAGCTTCTCCGGGGGCCCTCTCTATGGCTACACCTTC. Translated, it gives CASSFSGGPLYGYTF.

The chain links TRBV13 to TRBJ1-1, with D uncertain. The CDR3 is 13 residues long. Trimming shortened V by 3 bases and J by 1 base, and 6 bases separated the two germline ends. Germline V lookup: CDR1 PRHDT, CDR2 FYEKMQ (reference sequence). The CDR3 DNA follows: TGTGCCAGCAGCTTTTATCAGAACACTGAAGCTTTCTTT. Encoded protein: CASSFYQNTEAFF.

The chain combines TRBV5-5 with TRBJ1-5, with D possibly matching TRBD1 (5 bases). V was pared by 3 bases and J by 0 bases, with 13 bases between. Germline-derived CDR1 and CDR2 are SGHKS and YYEKEE (reference sequence). The CDR3 consists of 16 residues. CDR3 protein: CASSSSRQISNQPQHF. The CDR3 bases are TGTGCCAGCAGCTCCTCCCGACAGATTAGCAATCAGCCCCAGCATTTT.

The chain is built from TRBV7-9 and TRBJ2-7, with 12 bases fitting TRBD1. Germline lookup yields CDR1 SEHNR and CDR2 FQNEAQ (reference sequence). Unmatched junction bases numbered 9, after V lost 5 bases and J lost 4 bases. The CDR3 spans 16 residues. The CDR3 region has the DNA TGTGCCAGCAGCCCGGGGGCGGGACAGGGGGCTTACGAGCAGTACGTC. It codes for CASSPGAGQGAYEQYV.

This clonotype was recorded a few times. The J gene is TRBJ2-7, the V gene TRBV6-8; 7 bases align to TRBD1. This CDR3 region has 13 residues. CDR1 is MNHGY and CDR2 is SAAAGT in the germline V gene. V was pared by 5 bases and J by 5 bases, with 6 bases of the junction left unmatched. CDR3 DNA: TGTGCCAGCAGTCTCGACAGGGACCACGAGCAGTACGTC. Protein product: CASSLDRDHEQYV.

V usage is TRBV13 and J usage is TRBJ2-7; 8 nucleotides agree with TRBD1. This CDR3 has 16 residues. Germline lookup yields CDR1 PRHDT and CDR2 FYEKMQ (reference sequence). V lost 3 bases and J lost 4; bases outside the gene matches: 11. CDR3 sequence reads: CASSFSRGQARYEQYF. CDR3 bases: TGTGCCAGCAGCTTTTCCAGGGGGCAAGCTAGATACGAGCAGTACTTC.

Regarding this clonotype: A junction boundary mismatches the germline segment, possibly from a read error. This sequence joins TRBV15 and TRBJ1-1; D perhaps matches TRBD1 (5 bases). CDR1 and CDR2 from the germline V gene are LNHNV and YYDKDF (reference sequence). The CDR3 spans 17 residues. For the CDR3, the DNA is TGTGCCACCAACAGAGTTCCACGGAAAAGGGACGACACTGAAGCTTTCTTT. As protein: CATNRVPRKRDDTEAFF.

This clonotype was seen only a few times. The chain links TRBV6-5 to TRBJ1-6; 8 bases line up with TRBD1. V shed 6 bases and J 7 bases; nucleotides not matched to a gene: 8. This CDR3 region has 15 residues. Germline CDR1 MNHEY, CDR2 SVGAGI. DNA for the CDR3: TGTGCCAGCAGAGATGAGGACAGGGCAAATTCACCCCTCCACTTT. It is translated as CASRDEDRANSPLHF.

V and J are TRBV4-1 and TRBJ2-5, with D perhaps TRBD2 (5 bases). The length of the CDR3 is 15 residues. V was cut by 0 bases and J by 5 bases, with 13 bases left in between. CDR1 and CDR2 (germline): MGHRA, YSYEKL. CDR3 protein: CASSQEEVGKETQYF. CDR3 bases: TGCGCCAGCAGCCAAGAGGAGGTTGGGAAGGAGACCCAGTACTTC.

The sample holds a few counts of this clonotype. The rearrangement joins TRBV5-1 to TRBJ1-2, with 7 bases matching TRBD1. The CDR3 consists of 16 residues. The germline V gene has CDR1 SGHRS and CDR2 YFSETQ. V shed 3 bases and J 0 bases; nucleotides not matched to a gene: 8. The CDR3: CASSSALDRTNYGYTF. DNA for the CDR3: TGCGCCAGCAGCTCCGCCCTGGACAGGACTAACTATGGCTACACCTTC.

This clonotype was detected a few times. This chain uses TRBV12-3 or TRBV12-4 with TRBJ2-2; 9 nucleotides agree with TRBD2. The CDR3 covers 19 residues. The trim removed 0 bases at V and 1 base at J, leaving 9 bases unmatched. The CDR3 sequence: CASSLALGGGVENTGELFF. The CDR3 nucleotides read TGTGCCAGCAGTTTAGCGCTGGGCGGGGGGGTCGAGAACACCGGGGAGCTGTTTTTT.

J is TRBJ1-1 and V is TRBV6-1; 7 nucleotides match TRBD1. CDR1 MNHNS and CDR2 SASEGT come from the germline V gene. After removal of 7 bases from V and 2 bases from J, the junction contained 13 bases not matched to a gene. The CDR3 runs 16 residues. CDR3 residues: CASNPHRGPLNTEAFF. The CDR3 bases are TGTGCCAGCAACCCGCACAGGGGTCCCCTCAACACTGAAGCTTTCTTT.

Comments on this clonotype: A read error may be the cause here, since a much bigger clone is one base away. The chain uses TRBV7-9 and TRBJ2-5; D is possibly TRBD1 (6 bases). With 4 bases removed from V and 3 bases from J, the gap between germline ends came to 15 bases. Germline V gene lookup returns CDR1 SEHNR and CDR2 FQNEAQ (reference sequence). There are 15 residues in the CDR3. CDR3 sequence: CASSYRQELKETQYF. The CDR3 coding sequence is TGTGCCAGCAGCTACAGACAGGAATTGAAAGAGACCCAGTACTTC.

The rearrangement links TRBV28 to TRBJ2-5; the D gene is possibly TRBD1 (6 bases). The germline gives CDR1 MDHEN, CDR2 SYDVKM. Trimming cost V 6 bases and J 4 bases, with 15 bases left between them. The CDR3 contains 14 residues. Here the CDR3 DNA reads TGTGCCAGCAGAACCAGGGGCCGAAGAGAGACCCAGTACTTC. Its protein is CASRTRGRRETQYF.

The rearrangement links TRBV7-3 to TRBJ2-6; no clear D gene. Deletions cut 1 base from V and 3 bases from J, with 16 bases between. The CDR3 runs 18 residues. Germline V gene data show CDR1 as SGHTA and CDR2 as FQGTGA. The CDR3 DNA is TGTGCCAGCAGCTTAAAGGCCCCAGGAAGGCATGGGGCCAACGTCCTGACTTTC. Protein sequence: CASSLKAPGRHGANVLTF.

This clonotype was seen only a few times. This chain uses TRBV7-9 with TRBJ1-3, with D perhaps matching TRBD1 (6 bases). CDR1 is SEHNR, CDR2 FQNEAQ, per germline (reference sequence). V was shortened by 5 bases and J by 3 bases, with 23 bases between the two germline ends. The CDR3 is made up of 18 amino acids. The CDR3 region is CASSRATNRDTFGNTIYF. CDR3 coding DNA: TGTGCCAGCAGCCGAGCCACCAACCGGGACACTTTTGGAAACACCATATATTTT.

This rearrangement joins TRBV29-1 to TRBJ2-1; D perhaps matches TRBD2 (5 bases). Trimming took 6 bases from V and 4 from J, leaving 13 bases between them. The CDR3 has 13 residues. Per the germline V gene, CDR1 is SQVTM and CDR2 is ANQGSEA. This chain's CDR3 is CSVLGLDYNEQFF. The CDR3, as DNA: TGCAGCGTCCTCGGACTGGATTACAATGAGCAGTTCTTC.